What follows is one TCR beta chain and its context. TCRdb recomputed calls from the RACE reads with MiXCR, one row per CDR3 protein. The sample records roughly 200,000 distinct CDR3 sequences, around 25% being singletons. This sample is part of a study of human T cells and chemical hapten exposure. This CDR3 region has 14 residues. V was clipped by 5 bases and J by 8 bases; unmatched bases: 7. Germline assignment: CDR1 MNHEY and CDR2 SVGEGT. The time point was: patch test 3, about 24 weeks after DPC sensitization. Noted treatment: therapeutic diphenylcyclopropenone sensitization with weekly scalp DPC. V usage is TRBV6-2 or TRBV6-3 and J usage is TRBJ2-3; TRBD2 aligns across 10 bases. The sequence derives from a middle-aged woman with alopecia areata. Some clones in this sample may be carry-over from other donors' samples. The sample in question was whole blood, obtained in connection with sensitization to the hapten diphenylcyclopropenone (DPC). DNA of the CDR3: TGTGCCAGCAGTCAGACTAGCGGGCGGGGTACGCAGTATTTT. It is translated as CASSQTSGRGTQYF.